One and the same sample provided the 11 T cell receptor beta chains below, sequenced in a study of T-cell reconstitution after alpha-beta-depleted transplantation in children. The TCRbeta library incorporated unique molecular identifiers. MiXCR, run by TCRdb on the PCR reads, gives a single entry per CDR3 protein. The data show roughly 400,000 distinct CDR3 sequences, 43% seen once. The sample in question was PBMCs, obtained before TCRalphabeta/CD19-depleted stem cell transplant. The receptors here all came from a girl aged 2 to 9 with aplastic anemia, due to receive a stem cell transplant.

The chain combines TRBV29-1 with TRBJ2-5, with TRBD1 matching over 7 bases. CDR3 length equals 14 residues. V lost 7 bases to trimming and J lost 2 bases; unmatched junction nucleotides: 10. CDR1 SQVTM and CDR2 ANQGSEA come from the germline V gene. The CDR3 nucleotides read TGCAGCGCCTTTCCCGACAGGGCTCAAGAGACCCAGTACTTC. Amino acid sequence: CSAFPDRAQETQYF.

Many counts were recorded for this clonotype. The chain couples TRBV12-3 or TRBV12-4 to TRBJ1-5; TRBD1 might be the D (5 bases). Between the trimmed V and J ends, which lost 6 bases and 0 bases, there was a span of 15 bases. CDR3 length: 16 residues. CDR3 residues: CASREGPLNSNQPQHF. Written as DNA, the CDR3 is TGTGCCAGCAGAGAGGGGCCACTTAATAGCAATCAGCCCCAGCATTTT.

This clonotype was counted only a few times. The chain combines TRBV18 with TRBJ2-1; the match to TRBD2 covers 12 bases. V trimming: 3 bases; J trimming: 4 bases; junction bases outside the gene matches: 4. Looked up from germline, CDR1 is KGHSH and CDR2 is LQKENI. This CDR3 has 16 residues. The CDR3 sequence is CASSPASGRDYNEQFF. For the CDR3, the DNA is TGTGCCAGCTCACCGGCTAGCGGGAGGGATTACAATGAGCAGTTCTTC.

This chain links TRBV19 with TRBJ1-1; D is uncertain. The germline V and J ends were trimmed by 0 bases and 1 base, with 0 bases remaining between them. Germline CDR1 is LNHDA and CDR2 is SQIVND (reference sequence). The CDR3 runs 12 residues. In nucleotides, the CDR3 is TGTGCCAGTAGTATAGAGAACACTGAAGCTTTCTTT. It encodes CASSIENTEAFF.

The V and J genes are TRBV6-6 and TRBJ2-5; D is unresolved. The CDR3 covers 12 residues. Per germline, CDR1 MNHNY and CDR2 SVGAGI (reference sequence). V shed 1 base and J shed 9 bases, with 9 bases lying between them. This chain's CDR3 is CASSYLQGAQYF. CDR3 in DNA: TGTGCCAGCAGTTACTTACAAGGAGCCCAGTACTTC.

This clonotype has a count of ten or more. The chain's CDR3 is CASSLIGTGQETQYF. As DNA, the CDR3 is TGCGCCAGCAGCTTGATTGGGACAGGCCAAGAGACCCAGTACTTC. The chain uses TRBV5-1 and TRBJ2-5; 8 nucleotides line up with TRBD1. This CDR3 is built from 15 residues. Unmatched junction bases numbered 3, after V lost 1 base and J lost 1 base. From germline, CDR1 is SGHRS and CDR2 YFSETQ.

This clonotype occurred many times. The chain carries TRBV7-9 and TRBJ1-1, with 8 bases lining up with TRBD1. Per germline, CDR1 SEHNR and CDR2 FQNEAQ (reference sequence). This CDR3 is 15 amino acids long. V lost 4 bases to trimming and J lost 1 base; unmatched junction nucleotides: 5. Written as DNA, the CDR3 is TGTGCCAGCAGCTCAGGGGGCCGGGGGAACACTGAAGCTTTCTTT. Protein product: CASSSGGRGNTEAFF.

This clonotype was counted ten times or more. This chain connects TRBV29-1 to TRBJ2-3; D is unresolved. The CDR3 is 15 residues long. Germline V gene data show CDR1 as SQVTM and CDR2 as ANQGSEA. V shed 4 bases and J shed 0 bases, with 14 bases lying between them. The CDR3 DNA follows: TGCAGCGTTGGGGGAAGGGCCGACAGCACAGATACGCAGTATTTT. It is translated as CSVGGRADSTDTQYF.

The rearrangement uses TRBV29-1 and TRBJ2-7; 7 bases are shared with TRBD1. CDR3 length: 12 amino acids. Germline trimming cut 6 bases from V and 3 bases from J; bases unmatched to any gene: 5. The V gene's germline CDR1 is SQVTM and CDR2 ANQGSEA. The CDR3 spells CSVRTGIYEQYF. In DNA, the CDR3 is TGCAGCGTACGGACAGGCATCTACGAGCAGTACTTC.

The chain employs TRBV7-6 and TRBJ2-1; D gene ambiguous. Germline V gives CDR1 SGHVS, CDR2 FNYEAQ. This CDR3 is built from 13 residues. Trimming stripped 4 bases from V and 5 bases from J, with 9 bases between. This CDR3 is CASSSNRDNEQFF. The DNA of the CDR3 is TGTGCCAGCAGCTCCAACCGGGACAATGAGCAGTTCTTC.

The chain carries TRBV6-5 and TRBJ2-7; 7 nucleotides agree with TRBD1. The CDR3 runs 13 residues. Germline V gene lookup returns CDR1 MNHEY and CDR2 SVGAGI. The J segment lost 6 bases and the V segment lost 5 bases, leaving 7 bases of the junction unmatched. The chain's CDR3 is CASSTRQGIEQYF. Here the CDR3 DNA reads TGTGCCAGCAGTACCCGACAGGGTATCGAGCAGTACTTC.